Each of the 13 T cell receptor beta chains below was sequenced from the same sample in a study of blood T cells in healthy people across ages. It was with a sample-barcoded 5' primer and a J-beta primer mix that a second PCR of roughly 7 to 12 cycles was run. TCRdb called the 5' RACE reads again in MiXCR, with one record for every CDR3 protein. The table shows 800,000 to 950,000 distinct CDR3 sequences, with roughly 29% occurring only once. These data are also associated with another study on T cells of mothers and their children.

Sample: blood. These receptors all come from a middle-aged woman in good health.

As DNA, the CDR3 is TGTGCCAGCAGCCAGGACCGGGATAGCCGAACCTACGAGCAGTACTTC. It specifies CASSQDRDSRTYEQYF. The rearrangement joins TRBV3-1 to TRBJ2-7, with D possibly TRBD2 on 5 matching bases. The germline V and J ends were trimmed by 3 bases and 2 bases, with 17 bases remaining between them. The CDR3 is made up of 16 amino acids. Germline CDR1 reads LGHDT; CDR2 reads YNNKEL (reference sequence).

Points on this clonotype: This sequence may be a read error, since a much larger clone differs from it by one base. The rearrangement joins TRBV9 to TRBJ2-7; TRBD1 matches at 9 bases. J was trimmed by 0 bases and V by 4 bases; bases with no gene match: 5. This CDR3 has 15 residues. Germline loops: CDR1 SGDLS, CDR2 YYNGEE. The CDR3 region has the DNA TGTGCCAGCAGCCTACAGGGGGCCCCCTCCTACGAGCAGTACTTC. Translated: CASSLQGAPSYEQYF.

On this clonotype itself: A junction boundary mismatches the germline segment, possibly from a read error. The chain recombines TRBV7-9 with TRBJ1-4; perhaps TRBD1 as D (6 bases). CDR1 and CDR2 from the germline V gene are SEHNR and FQNEAQ (reference sequence). The CDR3 runs 15 residues. For the CDR3, the DNA is TGTGCCAACAGCCCTCAGGGGAAACGAAATGAAAAACTGTTTTTT. This sequence encodes CANSPQGKRNEKLFF.

This clonotype was counted ten times or more. This chain links TRBV5-1 with TRBJ2-1; TRBD1 agrees at 8 bases. V was pared by 4 bases and J by 7 bases, with 13 bases of the junction left unmatched. The CDR3 is made up of 16 amino acids. Germline values: CDR1 SGHRS, CDR2 YFSETQ. DNA of the CDR3: TGCGCCAGCAGCCCCCAAGCAGGGGGCGCGGGGAATGAGCAGTTCTTC. Its translation: CASSPQAGGAGNEQFF.

This chain joins TRBV29-1 and TRBJ2-3; 9 bases map to TRBD2. The V and J ends lost 4 bases and 5 bases, in that order; junction bases with no gene match: 10. The germline V gene has CDR1 SQVTM and CDR2 ANQGSEA. The CDR3 covers 15 residues. CDR3 loop: CSVGGTSFSRDTQYF. CDR3 in DNA: TGCAGCGTTGGTGGGACTAGCTTTAGCCGAGATACGCAGTATTTT.

The chain employs TRBV15 and TRBJ1-5, with D hard to call. This CDR3 has 15 amino acids. The ends were cut back, 0 bases at V and 3 bases at J, with 9 bases in the middle. Germline CDR1 reads LNHNV; CDR2 reads YYDKDF (reference sequence). CDR3: CATSRDSQSNQPQHF. CDR3 coding DNA: TGTGCCACCAGCAGAGATTCCCAGTCCAATCAGCCCCAGCATTTT.

This clonotype has only a few counts. The V call is TRBV28, the J call TRBJ1-2; a possible D gene is TRBD1 (6 bases). The CDR3 extends over 15 amino acids. Germline values: CDR1 MDHEN, CDR2 SYDVKM. V lost 2 bases, J lost 3 bases, and 13 bases lay in between. The CDR3 DNA sequence: TGTGCCAGCAGTTTAGACGGCAGGGGATACTATGGCTACACCTTC. Protein product: CASSLDGRGYYGYTF.

In regard to this clonotype: This may come from a read error, since a much larger clone is one base off. The V gene is TRBV28, the J gene TRBJ1-4, with D possibly being TRBD1 (5 bases). Trimming removed 6 bases from V and 8 bases from J, with 13 bases in between. Germline CDR1 and CDR2: MDHEN and SYDVKM. There are 13 residues in the CDR3. The CDR3 nucleotides read TGTGCCAGCAGGTCAGGGCATTTGGAAAAACTGTTTTTT. Protein: CASRSGHLEKLFF.

The genes are TRBV9 and TRBJ2-1; 13 nucleotides match TRBD2. V gave up 2 bases and J gave up 4 bases; unmatched junction bases: 6. The CDR3 spans 17 residues. Per germline, CDR1 SGDLS and CDR2 YYNGEE. The CDR3 nucleotides are TGTGCCAGCAGCGTCACTAGCGGGGGGGCCGGGTACAATGAGCAGTTCTTC. Translated, it gives CASSVTSGGAGYNEQFF.

The chain is built from TRBV5-1 and TRBJ1-2; D ambiguous. In germline, CDR1 is SGHRS, CDR2 YFSETQ. The V gene lost 3 bases and the J gene lost 0 bases, with 12 bases spanning the gap. CDR3 size: 15 residues. CDR3 coding DNA: TGCGCCAGCAGCTCTGGACTCCTAGCTAACTATGGCTACACCTTC. Translated, it gives CASSSGLLANYGYTF.

This clonotype was picked up a small number of times. This CDR3 is CASSVAPSSPEAFF. In DNA, the CDR3 is TGTGCCAGCAGCGTAGCCCCTAGCAGCCCCGAAGCTTTCTTT. The V and J genes are TRBV9 and TRBJ1-1; D gene uncertain. The CDR3 spans 14 residues. V was trimmed by 0 bases and J by 8 bases, leaving 14 bases between them. Germline V lookup: CDR1 SGDLS, CDR2 YYNGEE. Filled out from reference TRBV9 and TRBJ1-1, the complete variable domain reads DSGVTQTPKHLITATGQRVTLRCSPRSGDLSVYWYQQSLDQGLQFLIQYYNGEERAKGNILERFSAQQFPDLHSELNLSSLELGDSALYFCASSVAPSSPEAFFGQGTRLTVV.

The rearrangement uses TRBV28 and TRBJ1-6; possible D gene TRBD1, 6 bases. With 6 bases removed from V and 0 bases from J, the gap between germline ends came to 12 bases. The CDR3 has 16 amino acids. Germline CDR1 and CDR2: MDHEN and SYDVKM. Here the CDR3 reads CASRSTGPSYNSPLHF. In DNA, the CDR3 is TGTGCCAGCAGGTCAACAGGGCCCTCCTATAATTCACCCCTCCACTTT.

This clonotype showed up many times. The chain uses TRBV20-1 and TRBJ2-5, with 10 bases matching TRBD2. The CDR3 extends over 16 amino acids. Germline values: CDR1 DFQATT, CDR2 SNEGSKA (reference sequence). Trimming cost V 3 bases and J 0 bases; bases outside gene matches: 7. CDR3 DNA sequence: TGCAGTGCTAGTGATTATCTAGCGGGGGACCAAGAGACCCAGTACTTC. Amino acids: CSASDYLAGDQETQYF.